This T cell receptor beta chain was observed in a study of blood T cells in healthy people across ages. The CDR3 contains 12 residues. Germline assignment: CDR1 ENHRY and CDR2 SYGVKD. The V gene lost 4 bases and the J gene lost 6 bases, with 9 bases spanning the gap. With a J-beta primer mix and a sample-barcoded 5' primer, a second PCR ran about 7 to 12 cycles. TCRdb processed the 5' RACE reads anew with MiXCR; each CDR3 protein has one entry. The repertoire holds fewer than 800,000 distinct CDR3 sequences, with approximately 29% as singletons. This clonotype was detected many times. This chain uses TRBV10-3 with TRBJ1-1; the D gene is possibly TRBD1 (6 bases). The TCR comes from a woman older than 75 in good health. Sequences were obtained from blood. The CDR3 DNA reads as TGTGCCATCAGTGTCTCAGGGGCTGAAGCTTTCTTT. As protein: CAISVSGAEAFF.